This T cell receptor (beta chain) appears in the sequencing data of a study of CD8+CD57+ T cells in acquired aplastic anemia. The study, taken as a whole, reports: Controls did not differ significantly from patients in CD8+ Simpson's diversity.

Per germline, CDR1 SGHRS and CDR2 YFSETQ. CDR3 length: 14 amino acids. Trimming removed 3 bases from V and 0 bases from J, with 9 bases in between. With respect to this clonotype: Antigen specificity is unknown. The conserved final phenylalanine or tryptophan is absent from the CDR3, which likely points to a read error.

Template material for TCR beta VDJ and CDR3 profiling consisted of genomic DNA. MiXCR, run by TCRdb on the reads, gives a single entry per CDR3 protein. The repertoire holds about 110,000 distinct CDR3 sequences, with 40% to 65% as singletons. V usage is TRBV5-1 and J usage is TRBJ1-1; D possibly corresponds to TRBD1 (6 bases). The TCR sequence derives from a human donor in good health, serving as a control. The specimen was sorted CD4+, CD8+, or CD8+CD57+ T cells (not recorded which) from PBMCs. The CDR3 sequence is CASSWTAMNTEAFL. DNA of the CDR3: TGCGCCAGCAGCTGGACAGCTATGAACACTGAAGCTTTCCTT.